Listed here are 17 T cell receptor beta chains from one sample, sequenced in a study of CD8 T cells in ankylosing spondylitis. TCRdb reprocessed the 5' RACE reads with MiXCR, giving one entry per CDR3 protein. Of 120,000 to 150,000 distinct CDR3 sequences listed, roughly 7.7% are singletons. The sequenced sample consisted of synovial fluid, either unsorted or a sorted T cell fraction (not recorded which). Receptors originate from a male donor with ankylosing spondylitis.

This clonotype was counted a few times. The rearrangement uses TRBV10-1 and TRBJ2-7; the match to TRBD1 covers 10 bases. CDR1 and CDR2 from the germline V gene are WNHNN and SYGVQD (reference sequence). With 6 bases clipped from V and 5 bases from J, the junction kept 7 bases outside the gene matches. This CDR3 comprises 14 residues. CDR3 sequence (DNA): TGCGCCAGCAGGCGGGACAGGGGTGGCGACGAGCAGTACTTC. This encodes CASRRDRGGDEQYF.

At least ten counts were recorded for this clonotype. The chain has TRBV7-2 and TRBJ1-2, with D perhaps matching TRBD1 (6 bases). Trimming shortened V by 1 base and J by 4 bases, and 13 bases separated the two germline ends. Germline V gene data show CDR1 as SGHTA and CDR2 as FQGNSA. CDR3 length equals 15 residues. CDR3 sequence reads: CASSLGSRGSYGYTF. CDR3 DNA: TGTGCCAGCAGCTTAGGGAGCAGGGGTAGCTATGGCTACACCTTC.

This clonotype was recorded many times. The chain combines TRBV7-2 with TRBJ2-5; maybe TRBD1 (6 bases). This CDR3 spans 13 amino acids. V gave up 4 bases and J gave up 5 bases, with 11 bases separating them. CDR1 is SGHTA, CDR2 FQGNSA, per germline. As DNA, the CDR3 is TGTGCCAGCAGCTACTACAGGGAGGAGACCCAGTACTTC. Its translation is CASSYYREETQYF.

This clonotype appeared a few times. The V call is TRBV20-1, the J call TRBJ2-7, with 11 bases matching TRBD2. The ends lost 7 bases at V and 6 bases at J; junction bases unmatched: 11. The CDR3 spans 14 residues. Looked up from germline, CDR1 is DFQATT and CDR2 is SNEGSKA (reference sequence). The CDR3 region has the DNA TGCAGTGGTTCTAGCGGGAGGCTCCCCGGCGAGCAGTACTTC. It is translated as CSGSSGRLPGEQYF.

This clonotype was detected many times. The chain recombines TRBV24-1 with TRBJ2-1; D is perhaps TRBD1 or TRBD2 (5 bases each). This CDR3 spans 15 amino acids. From germline, CDR1 is KGHDR and CDR2 SFDVKD. V lost 5 bases to trimming and J lost 7 bases, with 17 bases between them. This CDR3 is CATSVGDMWGNEQFF. The CDR3 DNA is TGTGCCACCAGTGTCGGGGATATGTGGGGGAATGAGCAGTTCTTC.

This clonotype was picked up a small number of times. V is TRBV9 and J is TRBJ1-5; D not resolved. The germline V and J ends were trimmed by 0 bases and 4 bases, with 5 bases remaining between them. Germline V gene lookup returns CDR1 SGDLS and CDR2 YYNGEE. The CDR3 is made up of 13 amino acids. The CDR3 DNA reads as TGTGCCAGCAGCGTAGGAGAAAATCAGCCCCAGCATTTT. It specifies CASSVGENQPQHF.

This clonotype was counted at least ten times. The chain combines TRBV11-2 with TRBJ2-7, with TRBD2 identical over 9 bases. The V gene end was trimmed by 5 bases and the J gene end by 7 bases; junction bases not matched to a gene: 0. Germline-derived CDR1 and CDR2 are SGHAT and FQNNGV. The CDR3 runs 11 residues. The CDR3 region has the DNA TGTGCCAGCAGCGCGGGGGGGGAGCAGTACTTC. Protein sequence: CASSAGGEQYF.

There are many counts of this clonotype. This rearrangement joins TRBV5-6 to TRBJ1-5; no firm D call. The V end lost 0 bases, the J end lost 5 bases, and 6 bases lay between the germline ends. Germline V CDR1 and CDR2: SGHDT, YYEEEE. This CDR3 has 13 amino acids. The CDR3: CASSLEPDQPQHF. CDR3 DNA sequence: TGTGCCAGCAGCTTGGAGCCGGATCAGCCCCAGCATTTT.

This clonotype was observed at least ten times. The chain joins TRBV28 to TRBJ2-7; 8 bases match TRBD2. V gave up 10 bases and J gave up 0 bases; unmatched junction bases: 5. CDR1 MDHEN and CDR2 SYDVKM come from the germline V gene. This CDR3 is built from 13 residues. The CDR3 DNA is TGTGCCACCCAGCGGGGGAGCTCCTACGAGCAGTACTTC. Translation gives CATQRGSSYEQYF.

This clonotype was seen a few times. The chain recombines TRBV12-3 or TRBV12-4 with TRBJ2-5; TRBD2 agrees at 13 bases. The CDR3 is 17 amino acids. J was trimmed by 5 bases and V by 6 bases; bases with no gene match: 12. CDR3 sequence reads: CASSRHRGLAGAETQYF. The CDR3 DNA is TGTGCCAGCAGCCGGCACCGAGGACTAGCGGGAGCGGAGACCCAGTACTTC.

The chain combines TRBV7-9 with TRBJ2-7; 8 nucleotides agree with TRBD1. The CDR3 consists of 12 residues. The V gene's germline CDR1 is SEHNR and CDR2 FQNEAQ (reference sequence). V shed 5 bases, J shed 5 bases, and the junction held 2 bases outside the gene matches. The CDR3 region has the DNA TGTGCCAGCAGCGACAGGGGCAACGAGCAGTACTTC. Its protein product is CASSDRGNEQYF.

There are many counts of this clonotype. J is TRBJ2-7 and V is TRBV7-2, with 15 bases lining up with TRBD2. The CDR3 is 16 amino acids. V trimming: 5 bases; J trimming: 5 bases; junction bases outside the gene matches: 7. CDR1 is SGHTA and CDR2 is FQGNSA in the germline V gene. CDR3 nucleotide sequence: TGTGCCAGCAGCCTAGGACTAGCGGGGGGGGCTCACGAGCAGTACTTC. Translation: CASSLGLAGGAHEQYF.

The gene calls are TRBV19 and TRBJ2-5; 7 bases agree with TRBD1. The ends lost 1 base at V and 4 bases at J; junction bases unmatched: 9. This CDR3 spans 16 amino acids. Germline V gene data show CDR1 as LNHDA and CDR2 as SQIVND (reference sequence). The CDR3 DNA is TGTGCCAGTAGTATAGTGTCAGGGGGTATTACAGAGACCCAGTACTTC. This sequence encodes CASSIVSGGITETQYF.

In its sample, this clonotype was seen many times. The V call is TRBV5-1, the J call TRBJ2-7; possibly TRBD1 for D (5 bases). Trimming took 4 bases from V and 2 from J, leaving 16 bases between them. Germline V lookup: CDR1 SGHRS, CDR2 YFSETQ. The CDR3 totals 15 residues. The DNA for the CDR3 is TGCGCCAGCAGCCGCGACAGTCAAGCAACCTACGAGCAGTACTTC. Amino acid sequence: CASSRDSQATYEQYF.

This clonotype was found a few times. V and J are TRBV6-1 and TRBJ1-5; no reliable D call. The CDR3 length is 13 residues. The V gene lost 5 bases and the J gene lost 7 bases, with 12 bases spanning the gap. The V gene's germline CDR1 is MNHNS and CDR2 SASEGT. The CDR3 sequence: CASSRSVRQPQHF. In nucleotides, the CDR3 is TGTGCCAGCAGTAGGTCAGTGAGGCAGCCCCAGCATTTT.

The table lists this clonotype with a few counts. The chain employs TRBV7-6 and TRBJ2-1; 8 nucleotides agree with TRBD2. Looked up from germline, CDR1 is SGHVS and CDR2 is FNYEAQ. With 4 bases clipped from V and 8 bases from J, the junction kept 10 bases outside the gene matches. This CDR3 comprises 15 residues. CDR3 in DNA: TGTGCCAGCAGCTCTCAAGCGGGAGTATTCTATGAGCAGTTCTTC. Translating gives CASSSQAGVFYEQFF.

This clonotype was observed a handful of times. J is TRBJ1-3 and V is TRBV12-3 or TRBV12-4; D is undetermined. The CDR3 has 15 residues. V gave up 1 base and J gave up 3 bases, with 10 bases separating them. The CDR3 spells CASSLVAGVGNTIYF. The CDR3 DNA follows: TGTGCCAGCAGTTTAGTGGCCGGGGTTGGAAACACCATATATTTT.